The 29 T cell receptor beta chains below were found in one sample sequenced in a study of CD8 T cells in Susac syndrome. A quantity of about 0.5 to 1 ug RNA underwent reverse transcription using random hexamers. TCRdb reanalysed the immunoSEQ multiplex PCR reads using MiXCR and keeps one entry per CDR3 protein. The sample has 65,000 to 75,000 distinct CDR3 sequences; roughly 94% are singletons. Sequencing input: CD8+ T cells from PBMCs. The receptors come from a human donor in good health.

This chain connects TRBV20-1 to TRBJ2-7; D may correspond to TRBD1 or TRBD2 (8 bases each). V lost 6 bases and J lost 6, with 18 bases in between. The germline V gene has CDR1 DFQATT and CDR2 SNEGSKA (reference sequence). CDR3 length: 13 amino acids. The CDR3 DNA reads TGCAGTGCCTCAACAGGGGGACTAGGCGAGCAGTACTTC. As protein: CSASTGGLGEQYF.

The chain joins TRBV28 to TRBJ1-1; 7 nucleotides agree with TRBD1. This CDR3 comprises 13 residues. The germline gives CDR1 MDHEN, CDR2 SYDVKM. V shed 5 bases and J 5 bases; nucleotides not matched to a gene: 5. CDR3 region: CASSLDRETEAFF. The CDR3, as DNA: TGTGCCAGCAGTCTAGACAGGGAAACTGAAGCTTTCTTT. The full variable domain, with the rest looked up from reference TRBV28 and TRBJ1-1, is DVKVTQSSRYLVKRTGEKVFLECVQDMDHENMFWYRQDPGLGLRLIYFSYDVKMKEKGDIPEGYSVSREKKERFSLILESASTNQTSMYLCASSLDRETEAFFGQGTRLTVV.

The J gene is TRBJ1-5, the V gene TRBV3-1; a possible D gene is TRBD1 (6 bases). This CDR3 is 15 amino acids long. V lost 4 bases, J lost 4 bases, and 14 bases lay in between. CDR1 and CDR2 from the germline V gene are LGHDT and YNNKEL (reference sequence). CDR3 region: CASSPFTGRNQPQHF. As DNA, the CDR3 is TGTGCCAGCAGCCCCTTCACAGGGAGGAATCAGCCCCAGCATTTT. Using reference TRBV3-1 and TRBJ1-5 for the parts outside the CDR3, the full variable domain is DTAVSQTPKYLVTQMGNDKSIKCEQNLGHDTMYWYKQDSKKFLKIMFSYNNKELIINETVPNRFSPKSPDKAHLNLHINSLELGDSAVYFCASSPFTGRNQPQHFGDGTRLSIL.

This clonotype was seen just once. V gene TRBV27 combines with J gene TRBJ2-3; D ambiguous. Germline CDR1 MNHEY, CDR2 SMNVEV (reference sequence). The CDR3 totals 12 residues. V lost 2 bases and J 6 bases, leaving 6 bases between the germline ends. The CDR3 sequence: CASSLVGDTQYF. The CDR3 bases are TGTGCCAGCAGTTTAGTCGGTGATACGCAGTATTTT.

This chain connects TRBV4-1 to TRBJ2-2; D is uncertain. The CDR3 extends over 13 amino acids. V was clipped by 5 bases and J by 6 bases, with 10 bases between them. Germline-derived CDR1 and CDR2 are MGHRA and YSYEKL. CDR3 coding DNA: TGCGCCAGCAGCGAACACGGGTCCGGGGAGCTGTTTTTT. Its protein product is CASSEHGSGELFF.

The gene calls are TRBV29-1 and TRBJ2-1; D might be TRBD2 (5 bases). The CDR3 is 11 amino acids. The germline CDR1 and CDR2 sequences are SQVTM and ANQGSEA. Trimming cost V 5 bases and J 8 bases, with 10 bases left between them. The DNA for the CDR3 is TGCAGCGTTCTACTAGTGGATGAGCAGTTCTTC. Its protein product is CSVLLVDEQFF.

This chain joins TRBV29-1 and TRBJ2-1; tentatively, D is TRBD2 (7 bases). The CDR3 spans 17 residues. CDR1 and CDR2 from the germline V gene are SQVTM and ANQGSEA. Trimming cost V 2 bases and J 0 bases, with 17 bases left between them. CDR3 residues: CSVEYAGATSSYNEQFF. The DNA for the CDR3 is TGCAGCGTTGAATATGCGGGGGCCACGAGCTCCTACAATGAGCAGTTCTTC.

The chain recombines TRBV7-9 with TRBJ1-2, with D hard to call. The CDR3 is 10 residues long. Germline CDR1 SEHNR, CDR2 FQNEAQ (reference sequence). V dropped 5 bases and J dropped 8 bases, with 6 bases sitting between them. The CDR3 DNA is TGTGCCAGCAGCCCTGAGGGCTACACCTTC. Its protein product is CASSPEGYTF.

As DNA, the CDR3 is TGTGCCAGCAGCCATCGCGCGGGGCCGGACGGCAGTGAGCAGTTCTTC. Translated: CASSHRAGPDGSEQFF. The rearrangement uses TRBV4-2 and TRBJ2-1, with D tentatively TRBD2 (6 bases). Germline V gives CDR1 LGHNA, CDR2 YNFKEQ. The CDR3 totals 16 residues. V was cut by 3 bases and J by 9 bases, with 21 bases left in between.

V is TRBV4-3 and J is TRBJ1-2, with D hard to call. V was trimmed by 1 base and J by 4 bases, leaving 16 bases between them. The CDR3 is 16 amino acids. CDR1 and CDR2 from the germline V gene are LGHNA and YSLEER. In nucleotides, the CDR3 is TGCGCCAGCAGCCAAGCCTCCGAAGGGCAGAGCTATGGCTACACCTTC. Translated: CASSQASEGQSYGYTF.

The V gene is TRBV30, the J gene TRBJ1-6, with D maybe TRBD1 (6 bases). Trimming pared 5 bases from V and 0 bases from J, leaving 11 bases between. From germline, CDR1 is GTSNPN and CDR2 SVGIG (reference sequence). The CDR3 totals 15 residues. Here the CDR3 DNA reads TGTGCCTGGGAGGACAGTAGCTCCTATAATTCACCCCTCCACTTT. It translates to CAWEDSSSYNSPLHF.

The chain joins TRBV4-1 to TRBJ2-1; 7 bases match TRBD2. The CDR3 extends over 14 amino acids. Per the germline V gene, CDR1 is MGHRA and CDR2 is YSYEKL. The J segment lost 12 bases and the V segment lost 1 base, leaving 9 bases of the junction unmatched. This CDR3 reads CASSQVPSGEWQFF. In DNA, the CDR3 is TGCGCCAGCAGCCAAGTTCCAAGCGGGGAATGGCAGTTCTTC.

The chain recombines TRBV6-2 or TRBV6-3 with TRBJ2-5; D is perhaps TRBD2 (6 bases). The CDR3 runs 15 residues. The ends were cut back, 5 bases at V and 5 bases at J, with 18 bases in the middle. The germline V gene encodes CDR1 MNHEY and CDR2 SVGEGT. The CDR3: CASSDPGGRGETQYF. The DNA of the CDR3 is TGTGCCAGCAGTGATCCCGGGGGTCGCGGTGAGACCCAGTACTTC.

The CDR3 DNA reads TGTGCCAGCAGTGCCTATCGACCTTCCGTGACAGGGGAAGAGACCCAGTACTTC. The encoded protein is CASSAYRPSVTGEETQYF. This chain joins TRBV27 and TRBJ2-5; 8 bases are shared with TRBD1. V gave up 5 bases and J gave up 3 bases; unmatched junction bases: 17. The CDR3 length is 18 residues. Looked up from germline, CDR1 is MNHEY and CDR2 is SMNVEV (reference sequence).

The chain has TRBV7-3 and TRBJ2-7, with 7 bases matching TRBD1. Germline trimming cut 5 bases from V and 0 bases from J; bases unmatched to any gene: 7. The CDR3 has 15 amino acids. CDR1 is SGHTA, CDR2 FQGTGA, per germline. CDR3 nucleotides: TGTGCCAGCAGCCCTGCAGGGGGTGGCTCCTACGAGCAGTACTTC. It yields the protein CASSPAGGGSYEQYF.

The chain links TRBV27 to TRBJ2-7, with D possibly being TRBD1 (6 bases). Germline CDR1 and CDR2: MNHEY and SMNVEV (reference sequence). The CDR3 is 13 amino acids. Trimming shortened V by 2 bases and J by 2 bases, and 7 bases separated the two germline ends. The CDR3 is CASSLGTTYEQYF. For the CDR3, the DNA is TGTGCCAGCAGTTTAGGGACAACCTACGAGCAGTACTTC.

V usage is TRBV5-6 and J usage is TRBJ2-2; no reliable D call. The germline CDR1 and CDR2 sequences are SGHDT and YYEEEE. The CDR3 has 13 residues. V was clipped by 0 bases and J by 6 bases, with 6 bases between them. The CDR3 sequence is CASSLGNPGELFF. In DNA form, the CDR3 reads TGTGCCAGCAGCTTGGGAAATCCCGGGGAGCTGTTTTTT.

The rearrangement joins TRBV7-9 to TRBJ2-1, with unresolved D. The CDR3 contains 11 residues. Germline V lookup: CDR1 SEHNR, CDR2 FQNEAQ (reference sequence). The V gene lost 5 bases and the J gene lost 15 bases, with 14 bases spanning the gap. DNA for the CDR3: TGTGCCAGCAGCCCTTGGGTAGAGTGGTTCTTC. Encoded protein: CASSPWVEWFF.

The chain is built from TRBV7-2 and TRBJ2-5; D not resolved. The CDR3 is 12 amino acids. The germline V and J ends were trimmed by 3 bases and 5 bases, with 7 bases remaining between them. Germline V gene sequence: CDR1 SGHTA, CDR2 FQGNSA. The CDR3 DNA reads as TGTGCCAGCAGCTTTTGGTTGGAGACCCAGTACTTC. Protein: CASSFWLETQYF.

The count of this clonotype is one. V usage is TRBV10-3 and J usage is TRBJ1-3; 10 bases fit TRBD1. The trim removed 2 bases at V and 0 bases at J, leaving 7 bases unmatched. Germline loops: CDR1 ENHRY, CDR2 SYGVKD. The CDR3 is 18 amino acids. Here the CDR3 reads CAISEPDRGQSSGNTIYF. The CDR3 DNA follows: TGTGCCATCAGTGAGCCCGACAGGGGGCAAAGCTCTGGAAACACCATATATTTT.

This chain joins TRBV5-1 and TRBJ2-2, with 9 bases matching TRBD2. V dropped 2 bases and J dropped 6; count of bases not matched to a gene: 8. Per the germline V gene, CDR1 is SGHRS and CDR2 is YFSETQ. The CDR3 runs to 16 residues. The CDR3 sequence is CASSFEVAGASGELFF. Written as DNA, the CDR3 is TGCGCCAGCAGCTTTGAGGTAGCGGGGGCTTCCGGGGAGCTGTTTTTT.

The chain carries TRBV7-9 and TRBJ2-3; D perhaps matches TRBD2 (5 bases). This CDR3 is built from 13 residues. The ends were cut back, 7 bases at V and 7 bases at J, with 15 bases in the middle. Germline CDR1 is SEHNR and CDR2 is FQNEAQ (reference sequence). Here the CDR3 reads CASKYPRVNTQYF. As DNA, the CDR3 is TGTGCCAGCAAATACCCGCGGGTAAATACGCAGTATTTT.

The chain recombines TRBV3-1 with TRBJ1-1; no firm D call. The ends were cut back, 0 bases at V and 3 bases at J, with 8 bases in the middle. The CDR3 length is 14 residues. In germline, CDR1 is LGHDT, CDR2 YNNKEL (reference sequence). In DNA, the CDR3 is TGTGCCAGCAGCCAAGAGATGGAGGACACTGAAGCTTTCTTT. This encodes CASSQEMEDTEAFF.

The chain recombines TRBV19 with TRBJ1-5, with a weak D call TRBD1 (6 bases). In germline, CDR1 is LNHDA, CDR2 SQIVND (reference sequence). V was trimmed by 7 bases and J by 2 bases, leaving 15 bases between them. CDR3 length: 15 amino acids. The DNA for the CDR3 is TGTGCCAGTACCCCCCTGGGGGGCGGCAATCAGCCCCAGCATTTT. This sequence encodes CASTPLGGGNQPQHF.

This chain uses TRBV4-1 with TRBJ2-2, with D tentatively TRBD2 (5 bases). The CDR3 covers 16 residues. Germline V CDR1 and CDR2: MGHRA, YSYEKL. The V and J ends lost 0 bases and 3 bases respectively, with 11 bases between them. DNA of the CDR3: TGCGCCAGCAGCCAAGATCCCGGGGTGGACACCGGGGAGCTGTTTTTT. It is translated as CASSQDPGVDTGELFF.

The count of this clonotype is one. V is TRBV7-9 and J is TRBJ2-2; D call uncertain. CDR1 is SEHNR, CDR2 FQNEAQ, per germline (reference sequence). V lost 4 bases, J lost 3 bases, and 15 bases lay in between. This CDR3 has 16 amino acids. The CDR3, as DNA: TGTGCCAGCAGCTCCCAGGTCCAAAAAGACACCGGGGAGCTGTTTTTT. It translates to CASSSQVQKDTGELFF.

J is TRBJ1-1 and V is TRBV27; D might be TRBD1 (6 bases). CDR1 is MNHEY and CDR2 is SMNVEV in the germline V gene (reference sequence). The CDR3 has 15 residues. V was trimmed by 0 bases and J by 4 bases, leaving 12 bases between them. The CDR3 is CASSLSAGDGTEAFF. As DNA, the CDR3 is TGTGCCAGCAGTTTATCGGCAGGGGACGGCACTGAAGCTTTCTTT.

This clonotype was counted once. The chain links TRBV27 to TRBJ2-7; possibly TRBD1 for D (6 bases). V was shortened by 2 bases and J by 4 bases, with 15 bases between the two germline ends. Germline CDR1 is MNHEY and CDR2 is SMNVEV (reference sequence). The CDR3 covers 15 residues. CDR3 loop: CASSLGVGQPYEQYF. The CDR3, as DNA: TGTGCCAGCAGTTTAGGGGTAGGACAGCCTTACGAGCAGTACTTC.

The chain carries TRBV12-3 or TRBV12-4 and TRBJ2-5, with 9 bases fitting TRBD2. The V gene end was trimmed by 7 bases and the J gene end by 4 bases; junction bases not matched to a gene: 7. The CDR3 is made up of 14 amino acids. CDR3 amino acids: CASTPSGGRETQYF. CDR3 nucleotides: TGTGCCAGCACCCCCAGCGGGGGGAGAGAGACCCAGTACTTC.